The clone carrying this TCR beta chain was recorded once. Its antigen is as yet unknown. The data originate from a study of cytomegalovirus exposure and HLA in healthy donors. The PCR ran on 60 Vbeta and 13 Jbeta primers. The assay was immunoSEQ multiplex PCR, and TCRdb's table has in-frame clones only and misses some. The data contain about 120,000 clones, around three quarters of them singletons. Findings of the study overall: Later work associated fewer than 20,000 TCR beta sequences with HLA alleles at 0.05 false discovery rate. The study put about 180 TCR beta chains on its list as cytomegalovirus-associated. Among the sequence variants, a highly shared cluster was likely an artifact of sequencing.

Germline lookup yields CDR1 MDHEN and CDR2 SYDVKM. Trimming shortened V by 3 bases and J by 3 bases, and 5 bases separated the two germline ends. This CDR3 contains 12 residues. Sequencing was carried out using PBMCs. J is TRBJ1-1 and V is TRBV28; D gene unclear. The origin of this receptor is a young man in good health and CMV-seropositive. The CDR3 DNA sequence: TGTGCCAGCAGTTTTCTAGACACTGAAGCTTTCTTT. Its translation: CASSFLDTEAFF.